These T cell receptor beta chains were read from a single sample in a study of technical replicates of blood from a handful of donors. Clones were sequenced by immunoSEQ multiplex PCR, and TCRdb holds only the in-frame ones, with some missing. The sample includes 75,000 to 100,000 clones, about 96% of them seen just once. Sequencing was done on a sample of T cells isolated from PBMCs. These receptors were obtained from a human donor in good health. CDR3s include the opening cysteine and the closing phenylalanine or tryptophan. D genes are given only for firm matches. Part of the rows lack a size; the others show once, few, many or a class for expanded clones.

V gene	clone size	D gene	J gene	CDR3 DNA	CDR3 protein
TRBV7-9	.	.	TRBJ2-3	TGTGCCAGCAGCTTAGCACAGGGATGGGCAGATACGCAGTATTTT	CASSLAQGWADTQYF
TRBV11-3	.	TRBD1	TRBJ2-2	TGTGCCAGCAGCTTCAGGGGGCCCGGGGAGCTGTTTTTT	CASSFRGPGELFF
TRBV5-4	.	TRBD2	TRBJ2-3	TGTGCCAGCAGCTTTGGAGGACTAGCGGGAGCAGATACGCAGTATTTT	CASSFGGLAGADTQYF
TRBV2	.	.	TRBJ2-5	TGTGCCAGCAGTGTACATTTTGAGACCCAGTACTTC	CASSVHFETQYF
TRBV28	once	TRBD2	TRBJ2-2	TGTGCCAGCAGTGGAGCGGGAGGGAACACCGGGGAGCTGTTTTTT	CASSGAGGNTGELFF
TRBV29-1	.	.	TRBJ1-5	TGCAGCGTTCTAATGGCCCAGGGGCCCCAGCATTTT	CSVLMAQGPQHF
TRBV28	.	TRBD1	TRBJ1-2	TGTGCCAGCAGTCTCTACAGGGACAGAGGCTACACCTTC	CASSLYRDRGYTF
TRBV7-6	.	TRBD2	TRBJ2-5	TGTGCCAGCAGCTTAGCGTCCCCAACTAGCGATCAAGAGACCCAGTACTTC	CASSLASPTSDQETQYF
TRBV28	.	.	TRBJ1-5	TGTGCCAGCAGCTACCCAGGGGCAGTCTATAGCAATCAGCCCCAGCATTTT	CASSYPGAVYSNQPQHF
TRBV6-1	.	TRBD2	TRBJ2-1	TGTGCCAGCAGTGCGGGACTAGCGGGGCGGACTCCCCGGTTCGACAATGAGCAGTTCTTC	CASSAGLAGRTPRFDNEQFF
TRBV29-1	once	.	TRBJ1-5	TGCAGCGTTGAGTCCCGGCGGAGAAAGAGCAATCAGCCCCAGCATTTT	CSVESRRRKSNQPQHF
TRBV25-1	.	TRBD1	TRBJ2-7	TGTGCCAGCAGTAACGGACAGGGGGCTAACGAGCAGTACTTC	CASSNGQGANEQYF
TRBV19	.	TRBD1	TRBJ1-4	TGTGCCAGTAGTTTGGGACAGGGGGTAGGTGAAAAACTGTTTTTT	CASSLGQGVGEKLFF
TRBV27	.	.	TRBJ2-3	TGTGCCAGCAGTTCCCCTAGCGCGCACAGAGATACGCAGTATTTT	CASSSPSAHRDTQYF
TRBV11-3	.	.	TRBJ1-3	TGTGCCAGCAGCTTTCAAAACTCTGGAAACACCATATATTTT	CASSFQNSGNTIYF
TRBV6-5	.	.	TRBJ2-7	TGTGCCAGCAGCCCGGGATTATCCTACGAGCAGTACTTC	CASSPGLSYEQYF
TRBV7-9	.	TRBD1	TRBJ2-3	TGTGCCAGCAGCTTTGACAGGGGCCGGAGCCAGGATACGCAGTATTTT	CASSFDRGRSQDTQYF
TRBV4-1	.	.	TRBJ1-2	TGCGCCAGCAGCCAAGATCCCCTCAACTATGGCTACACCTTC	CASSQDPLNYGYTF
TRBV5-4	.	.	TRBJ1-1	TGTGCCAGCAGCTTCCCGACGGGACAAATGAACACTGAAGCTTTCTTT	CASSFPTGQMNTEAFF
TRBV9	.	TRBD2	TRBJ2-7	TGTGCCAGCAGCGGGGCGGGAGCGGGTGAGCAGTACTTC	CASSGAGAGEQYF
TRBV7-9	.	.	TRBJ1-1	TGTGCCAGCAGCTTAGCGCCAGACACTGAAGCTTTCTTT	CASSLAPDTEAFF
TRBV4-3	.	.	TRBJ1-2	TGCGCCAGCAGCCCCCTAGGTGTTGGTCCGGAGGGATATGGCTACACCTTC	CASSPLGVGPEGYGYTF
TRBV5-1	.	.	TRBJ1-1	TGCGCCAGCAGCTTGGGCCGACAGATAAACACTGAAGCTTTCTTT	CASSLGRQINTEAFF
TRBV28	.	.	TRBJ2-7	TGTGCCAGCAGAGATAGCGCATCCTACGAGCAGTACTTC	CASRDSASYEQYF
TRBV13	.	.	TRBJ2-7	TGTGCCAGCAGCTTAGAATCTTTGCCTAGACCCTACGAGCAGTACTTC	CASSLESLPRPYEQYF
TRBV7-9	.	.	TRBJ2-7	TGTGCCAGCAGCTTAGAACTAGCTCAAGAGCAGTACTTC	CASSLELAQEQYF
TRBV7-2	.	TRBD2	TRBJ2-7	TGTGCCAGCACCATAGCGGGGGCTAGCGGGATTCACGAGCAGTACTTC	CASTIAGASGIHEQYF
TRBV9	.	TRBD2	TRBJ2-1	TGTGCCAGCAGCGTAGCCGCTAGCGGGAGGTACAATGAGCAGTTCTTC	CASSVAASGRYNEQFF
TRBV30	.	TRBD2	TRBJ2-7	TGTGCCTGGAGTGAAGGGACTATTAAAAACGAGCAGTACTTC	CAWSEGTIKNEQYF
TRBV7-9	.	TRBD1	TRBJ2-7	TGTGCCAGCAGCTTATATTCGGGACAGGGGAACTACGAGCAGTACTTC	CASSLYSGQGNYEQYF
TRBV7-2	.	TRBD2	TRBJ2-1	TGTGCCAGCAGCGGGGGACTAGCGGGAGAAAGATCCTACAATGAGCAGTTCTTC	CASSGGLAGERSYNEQFF
TRBV30	once	.	TRBJ1-2	TGTGCCTGGAATCCCAGGGGTTACTATGGCTACACCTTC	CAWNPRGYYGYTF
TRBV7-2	once	TRBD2	TRBJ2-1	TGTGCCAGCAGCCGATCGCCAGCGGGAGGAGCATACAATGAGCAGTTCTTC	CASSRSPAGGAYNEQFF
TRBV25-1	.	TRBD1	TRBJ1-4	TGTGCCAGCTCCGTTGCCGGGACAGCTAATGAAAAACTGTTTTTT	CASSVAGTANEKLFF
TRBV27	.	TRBD1	TRBJ2-3	TGTGCCAGCAGAAGGACAGGGGTCTCAGATACGCAGTATTTT	CASRRTGVSDTQYF
TRBV27	.	.	TRBJ2-7	TGTGCCAGCAGTTTCGCCGGGAGCGAGCAGTACTTC	CASSFAGSEQYF
TRBV30	once	.	TRBJ1-3	TGTGCCTGGAGTGTATGGGGCGGAAACACCATATATTTT	CAWSVWGGNTIYF
TRBV9	.	.	TRBJ2-7	TGTGCCAGCAGCGTTTCGGGACTGGACTCCTACGAGCAGTACTTC	CASSVSGLDSYEQYF
TRBV9	.	.	TRBJ1-2	TGTGCCAGCAGCGTGGGGGGTGGCTACACCTTC	CASSVGGGYTF
TRBV5-4	few	TRBD1	TRBJ1-3	TGTGCCAGCAGCGACGGACAGGGGCCGGACACCATATATTTT	CASSDGQGPDTIYF
TRBV7-2	once	.	TRBJ1-1	TGTGCCAGCAGCTTAGAGGGGGGGATTCCAAAAGCTTTCTTT	CASSLEGGIPKAFF
TRBV5-1	.	.	TRBJ2-1	TGCGCCAGCAGCCACCCAGCCGCCGGGTCCTCGATTATCGATGAGCAGTTCTTC	CASSHPAAGSSIIDEQFF
TRBV7-9	.	TRBD2	TRBJ2-2	TGTGCCAGCCTGTGGGGGGGACCGAACACCGGGGAGCTGTTTTTT	CASLWGGPNTGELFF
TRBV7-2	.	.	TRBJ2-7	TGTGCCAGCAGCTTAGATGCGGGGACCCAAGTCGGGCAGTACTTC	CASSLDAGTQVGQYF
TRBV6-5	.	TRBD1	TRBJ2-5	TGTGCCAGCAGTCTTCGGACAGGATCGGAGACCCAGTACTTC	CASSLRTGSETQYF
TRBV27	.	TRBD1	TRBJ1-2	TGTGCCAGCAGTCCCGGACAGGGGGTTAGTTCTAACTATGGCTACACCTTC	CASSPGQGVSSNYGYTF
TRBV7-6	.	TRBD2	TRBJ2-7	TGTGCCAGCAGCCTGGTGCGGGGGAGCTCCTACGAGCAGTACTTC	CASSLVRGSSYEQYF
TRBV7-8	.	.	TRBJ2-7	TGTGCCAGCAGCCCGTCGACTGACAGGAGCTCCTACGAGCAGTACTTC	CASSPSTDRSSYEQYF
TRBV19	.	TRBD2	TRBJ2-5	TGTGCCAGTAGTTTCTTACTAGCGGGTCAAGAGACCCAGTACTTC	CASSFLLAGQETQYF
TRBV18	once	.	TRBJ1-4	TGTGCCAGCTCACCTTTTGGAGGATCAGGATATGAAAAACTGTTTTTT	CASSPFGGSGYEKLFF
TRBV25-1	.	.	TRBJ2-2	TGTGCCAGCAGTGAACCCCTCGGGACCGGGGAGCTGTTTTTT	CASSEPLGTGELFF
TRBV9	.	TRBD2	TRBJ2-1	TGTGCCAGCAGCGCCCCAGCGGGAGGGCCTCATGAGCAGTTCTTC	CASSAPAGGPHEQFF
TRBV5-1	.	TRBD1	TRBJ1-5	TGCGCCAGCAGCGCAATGGGACAGAGCAATCAGCCCCAGCATTTT	CASSAMGQSNQPQHF